The 7 T cell receptor beta chains below were found in one sample sequenced in a study of shared clonotypes between healthy human individuals. TCRdb's copy holds only in-frame clones and misses some; the assay was immunoSEQ multiplex PCR. This sample has some 2.1 million clones; roughly 95% occur once, and the top ten carry around 0.13%. The specimen sequenced was naive CD4+ T cells sorted from blood. Subset specified: CD45RA+ positively selected. These receptors came from a man younger than 35 in good health.

In the case of this clone: Other DNA sequences in the sample encode the same CDR3. The CDR3: CASRTGGQTQYF. The CDR3 DNA sequence: TGTGCCAGCAGGACAGGGGGACAGACCCAGTACTTC. The gene calls are TRBV5-6 and TRBJ2-5; 9 bases map to TRBD1. The germline V gene has CDR1 SGHDT and CDR2 YYEEEE. With V trimmed by 5 bases and J by 6 bases, 2 bases remained unmatched. CDR3 length: 12 amino acids.

The chain combines TRBV7-2 with TRBJ1-3, with D tentatively TRBD1 (5 bases). Germline CDR1 is SGHTA and CDR2 is FQGNSA. CDR3 length: 11 amino acids. The germline V and J ends were trimmed by 6 bases and 12 bases, with 12 bases remaining between them. CDR3 protein: CASSAGVGIYF. The CDR3, as DNA: TGTGCCAGCAGTGCGGGGGTTGGCATATATTTT.

The chain joins TRBV7-8 to TRBJ1-1; TRBD1 matches at 8 bases. This CDR3 spans 16 amino acids. V was clipped by 2 bases and J by 0 bases; unmatched bases: 5. The germline CDR1 and CDR2 sequences are SGHVS and FQNEAQ. In DNA, the CDR3 is TGTGCCAGCAGCTTACAGGGGGCGGCCGTGAACACTGAAGCTTTCTTT. This sequence encodes CASSLQGAAVNTEAFF.

The J gene is TRBJ2-7, the V gene TRBV6-5; 7 nucleotides align to TRBD2. V lost 5 bases and J lost 2; bases outside the gene matches: 9. The V gene's germline CDR1 is MNHEY and CDR2 SVGAGI. The CDR3 is 15 residues long. In DNA form, the CDR3 reads TGTGCCAGCAGTACGGGACTAACGGTACCCTACGAGCAGTACTTC. Translating gives CASSTGLTVPYEQYF.

The V gene is TRBV2, the J gene TRBJ2-5, with 9 positions matching TRBD1. The V segment lost 7 bases and the J segment 2 bases; nucleotides outside the gene matches: 2. The CDR3 is 13 residues long. CDR1 and CDR2 from the germline V gene are SNHLY and FYNNEI. The CDR3, as DNA: TGTGCCAGCAATGGACAGGGGCAAGAGACCCAGTACTTC. As protein: CASNGQGQETQYF.

This sequence joins TRBV4-1 and TRBJ2-5; D gene unclear. The CDR3 consists of 14 residues. Germline lookup yields CDR1 MGHRA and CDR2 YSYEKL. Trimming cost V 1 base and J 1 base, with 7 bases left between them. The CDR3 is CASSQVEIQETQYF. The CDR3 DNA sequence: TGCGCCAGCAGCCAAGTAGAGATCCAAGAGACCCAGTACTTC.

The V gene is TRBV5-1, the J gene TRBJ1-2, with 7 bases aligning to TRBD1. The CDR3 length is 13 residues. Germline V lookup: CDR1 SGHRS, CDR2 YFSETQ. J gave up 8 bases and V 1 base, and 5 bases lay outside the gene matches. The CDR3 coding sequence is TGCGCCAGCAGCTTGACAGGGGTGGAGGGCTACACCTTC. Translated: CASSLTGVEGYTF. Drawing the rest from reference TRBV5-1 and TRBJ1-2, the complete variable domain is KAGVTQTPRYLIKTRGQQVTLSCSPISGHRSVSWYQQTPGQGLQFLFEYFSETQRNKGNFPGRFSGRQFSNSRSEMNVSTLELGDSALYLCASSLTGVEGYTFGSGTRLTVV.